Listed here is a single T cell receptor beta chain. This sample was included in a study of blood T cell repertoires in COVID-19. Study-wide background: T cells, B-cell-depleted T cells, or PBMCs provided the cDNA or gDNA that served as material.

The authors' processing: The authors estimated nucleated cell counts from reference gene primer amplification. TCRdb's table, derived via immunoSEQ multiplex PCR, lists solely in-frame clones and lacks some. V and J calls and clone size follow that table, whereas D and trimming were derived from the DNA. The sample lists about 200,000 clones; 88% were seen once. Trimming shortened V by 3 bases and J by 1 base, and 7 bases separated the two germline ends. The CDR3 runs 12 residues. Germline-derived CDR1 and CDR2 are DFQATT and SNEGSKA (reference sequence). The specimen was peripheral blood. The rearrangement joins TRBV20-1 to TRBJ2-7, with D unresolved. The sequence came from a man between 18 and 29 years old with active or convalescent COVID-19. The CDR3 DNA reads TGCAGTGCTAGTCCCAGTTCCTACGAGCAGTACTTC. Its translation: CSASPSSYEQYF.